Below are 15 T cell receptor beta chains sequenced from a single sample in a study of blood T cell repertoires in COVID-19. Assay used: immunoSEQ multiplex PCR; TCRdb lists only in-frame clones, some missing. Among about 80,000 clones listed, around 83% were seen once. Sequencing used peripheral blood. These receptor sequences come from a human donor in a cohort sampled during active COVID-19.

The chain carries TRBV2 and TRBJ1-1; perhaps TRBD1 as D (5 bases). The V end was cut by 5 bases, the J end by 4 bases, with 8 bases between. This CDR3 has 12 amino acids. Germline loops: CDR1 SNHLY, CDR2 FYNNEI. The CDR3 is CASSNGGTEAFF. DNA for the CDR3: TGTGCCAGCAGTAACGGGGGCACTGAAGCTTTCTTT.

The chain links TRBV7-8 to TRBJ2-3; maybe TRBD2 (6 bases). The V end was cut by 4 bases, the J end by 1 base, with 18 bases between. CDR1 is SGHVS and CDR2 is FQNEAQ in the germline V gene. CDR3 length: 17 amino acids. CDR3 region: CASSSRGGRPRTDTQYF. CDR3 sequence (DNA): TGTGCCAGCAGCTCGCGGGGTGGGAGACCTCGCACAGATACGCAGTATTTT.

The V gene is TRBV5-1, the J gene TRBJ2-3; 10 bases fit TRBD1. CDR3 length: 16 residues. V lost 0 bases and J lost 3; bases outside the gene matches: 4. Germline V gene sequence: CDR1 SGHRS, CDR2 YFSETQ. The CDR3 here is CASSLGGTGATDTQYF. Here the CDR3 DNA reads TGCGCCAGCAGCTTGGGGGGGACAGGGGCGACAGATACGCAGTATTTT.

The chain is built from TRBV5-1 and TRBJ2-5, with D maybe TRBD2 (6 bases). Trimming left V 4 bases short and J 5 bases short, with 6 bases between. CDR3 length equals 11 residues. The germline gives CDR1 SGHRS, CDR2 YFSETQ. The CDR3: CASSRGETQYF. The CDR3 DNA follows: TGCGCCAGCAGCCGGGGGGAGACCCAGTACTTC.

V gene TRBV4-1 combines with J gene TRBJ1-2; possible D gene TRBD1, 5 bases. The CDR3 has 16 residues. V dropped 0 bases and J dropped 2 bases, with 13 bases sitting between them. Germline assignment: CDR1 MGHRA and CDR2 YSYEKL. The CDR3 coding sequence is TGCGCCAGCAGCCAAGAAGGGGCAGATTCCAACTATGGCTACACCTTC. This encodes CASSQEGADSNYGYTF.

The chain is built from TRBV30 and TRBJ2-6; no clear D gene. Trimming cost V 2 bases and J 0 bases, with 20 bases left between them. Germline CDR1 is GTSNPN and CDR2 is SVGIG (reference sequence). There are 19 residues in the CDR3. The CDR3 nucleotides are TGTGCCTGGAGTACATTCGGCAGAGGCCCCGACTCTGGGGCCAACGTCCTGACTTTC. Encoded protein: CAWSTFGRGPDSGANVLTF.

The chain carries TRBV21-1 and TRBJ1-1. TRBV21-1 is listed as a pseudogene. The length of the CDR3 is 18 residues. The CDR3 is CASRGRGSPRLRNTEAFF. CDR3 bases: TGTGCCAGCAGGGGCCGTGGGAGCCCCCGTCTTCGGAACACTGAAGCTTTCTTT.

This clone was observed a handful of times. The rearrangement joins TRBV6-5 to TRBJ2-2; D possibly corresponds to TRBD1 (5 bases). This CDR3 contains 13 residues. Germline lookup yields CDR1 MNHEY and CDR2 SVGAGI. The V end lost 7 bases, the J end lost 0 bases, and 6 bases lay between the germline ends. The CDR3 coding sequence is TGTGCCAGCACAGGGACGAACACCGGGGAGCTGTTTTTT. Its protein is CASTGTNTGELFF.

The chain employs TRBV4-1 and TRBJ1-1; D is possibly TRBD1 (5 bases). From germline, CDR1 is MGHRA and CDR2 YSYEKL. The CDR3 totals 15 residues. The V end was cut by 8 bases, the J end by 3 bases, with 19 bases between. CDR3 loop: CASGGVLGGDTEAFF. CDR3 in DNA: TGCGCCAGCGGAGGGGTCCTCGGGGGGGACACTGAAGCTTTCTTT.

CDR3 coding DNA: TGTGCCAGCAGCCAAAAACAGGGGGTCTATGGCTACACCTTC. This sequence encodes CASSQKQGVYGYTF. The rearrangement uses TRBV14 and TRBJ1-2; 8 nucleotides match TRBD1. V trimming: 2 bases; J trimming: 4 bases; junction bases outside the gene matches: 3. This CDR3 has 14 residues. CDR1 is SGHDN, CDR2 FVKESK, per germline.

This chain links TRBV28 with TRBJ2-7; D possibly corresponds to TRBD2 (5 bases). Per the germline V gene, CDR1 is MDHEN and CDR2 is SYDVKM. Deletions cut 5 bases from V and 4 bases from J, with 18 bases between. CDR3 length: 15 amino acids. In nucleotides, the CDR3 is TGTGCCAGCAGTCCTCCATCCCGGGGTTTGTACGAGCAGTACTTC. Translation gives CASSPPSRGLYEQYF.

The V and J genes are TRBV3-1 (or the pseudogene TRBV3-2) and TRBJ2-7, with TRBD2 as a possible D gene (5 bases). Trimming left V 8 bases short and J 9 bases short, with 17 bases between. CDR3 length: 12 residues. The V gene's germline CDR1 is LGHDT and CDR2 YNNKEL (reference sequence). CDR3 region: CASGRNGVGQYF. CDR3 nucleotide sequence: TGTGCCAGCGGAAGGAACGGGGTTGGGCAGTACTTC.

The chain has TRBV15 and TRBJ2-7; TRBD1 aligns across 10 bases. This CDR3 is 16 amino acids long. The V segment lost 3 bases and the J segment 5 bases; nucleotides outside the gene matches: 10. Germline values: CDR1 LNHNV, CDR2 YYDKDF (reference sequence). CDR3 nucleotides: TGTGCCACCAGCAGGCCGGGACAGGGGATCTTACACGAGCAGTACTTC. It yields the protein CATSRPGQGILHEQYF. Combining the CDR3 with reference TRBV15 and TRBJ2-7 gives the whole variable domain DAMVIQNPRYQVTQFGKPVTLSCSQTLNHNVMYWYQQKSSQAPKLLFHYYDKDFNNEADTPDNFQSRRPNTSFCFLDIRSPGLGDTAMYLCATSRPGQGILHEQYFGPGTRLTVT.

This rearrangement joins TRBV7-8 to TRBJ1-4; 8 nucleotides align to TRBD1. Germline values: CDR1 SGHVS, CDR2 FQNEAQ. The CDR3 has 16 amino acids. Losses at the gene ends were 4 bases for V and 2 bases for J; bases not matched to a gene: 6. The CDR3 DNA sequence: TGTGCCAGCAGCTCTACAGGGGGGAAGACTAATGAAAAACTGTTTTTT. Its protein is CASSSTGGKTNEKLFF.

The chain combines TRBV20-1 with TRBJ1-2, with 10 bases fitting TRBD1. Germline V gene lookup returns CDR1 DFQATT and CDR2 SNEGSKA (reference sequence). The V segment lost 3 bases and the J segment 6 bases; nucleotides outside the gene matches: 7. The CDR3 is 14 amino acids. This chain's CDR3 is CSASKPGTGDGYTF. CDR3 bases: TGCAGTGCTAGTAAACCCGGGACAGGGGATGGCTACACCTTC.